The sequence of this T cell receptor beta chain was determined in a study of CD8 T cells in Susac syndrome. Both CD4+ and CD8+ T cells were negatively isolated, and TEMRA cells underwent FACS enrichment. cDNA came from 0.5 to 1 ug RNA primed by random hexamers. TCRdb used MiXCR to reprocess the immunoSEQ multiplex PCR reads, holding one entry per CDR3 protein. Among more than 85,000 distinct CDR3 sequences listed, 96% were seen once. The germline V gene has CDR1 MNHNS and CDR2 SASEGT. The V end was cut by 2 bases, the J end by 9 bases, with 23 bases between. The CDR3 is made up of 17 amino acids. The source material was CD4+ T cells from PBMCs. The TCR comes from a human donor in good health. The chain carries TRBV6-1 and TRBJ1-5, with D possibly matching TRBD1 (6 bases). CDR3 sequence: CASSEPTGGSRLLPQHF. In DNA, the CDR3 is TGTGCCAGCAGTGAACCCACCGGGGGCTCTAGGTTGCTGCCCCAGCATTTT.